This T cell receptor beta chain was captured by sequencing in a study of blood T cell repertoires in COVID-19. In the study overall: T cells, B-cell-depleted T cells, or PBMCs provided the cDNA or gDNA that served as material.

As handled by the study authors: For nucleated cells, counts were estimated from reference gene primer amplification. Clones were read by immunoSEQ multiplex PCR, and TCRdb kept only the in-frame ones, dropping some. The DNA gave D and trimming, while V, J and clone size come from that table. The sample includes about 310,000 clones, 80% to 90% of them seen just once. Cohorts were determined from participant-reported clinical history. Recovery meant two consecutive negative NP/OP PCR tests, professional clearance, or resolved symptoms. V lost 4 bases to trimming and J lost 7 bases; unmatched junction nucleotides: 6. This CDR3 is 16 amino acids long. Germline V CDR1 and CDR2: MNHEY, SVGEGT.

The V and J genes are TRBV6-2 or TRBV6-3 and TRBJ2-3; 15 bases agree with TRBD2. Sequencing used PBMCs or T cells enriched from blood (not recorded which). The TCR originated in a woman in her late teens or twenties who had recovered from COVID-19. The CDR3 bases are TGTGCCAGCAGTTCCGGGACTAGCGGGAGGAGGAATACGCAGTATTTT. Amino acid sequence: CASSSGTSGRRNTQYF.